This T cell receptor (beta chain) was documented in a study of T-cell memory formation after mild COVID-19. From germline, CDR1 is SQVTM and CDR2 ANQGSEA. This CDR3 comprises 10 residues. The V end lost 6 bases, the J end lost 5 bases, and 7 bases lay between the germline ends. TCRdb re-called the 5' RACE reads through MiXCR, storing one row per CDR3 protein. This table holds 450,000 to 650,000 distinct CDR3 sequences, about 22% found once. This clonotype was detected a few times. The receptor's source is an adult woman who had mild COVID-19 (a few samples of this study predate the infection). Cell type and time point are not known. The chain links TRBV29-1 to TRBJ1-2; possible D gene TRBD1, 5 bases. The sample consisted of PBMCs or a T cell subset sorted from them (not recorded which). The CDR3 loop is CSVRDYGYTF. In DNA form, the CDR3 reads TGCAGCGTCAGGGATTATGGCTACACCTTC.